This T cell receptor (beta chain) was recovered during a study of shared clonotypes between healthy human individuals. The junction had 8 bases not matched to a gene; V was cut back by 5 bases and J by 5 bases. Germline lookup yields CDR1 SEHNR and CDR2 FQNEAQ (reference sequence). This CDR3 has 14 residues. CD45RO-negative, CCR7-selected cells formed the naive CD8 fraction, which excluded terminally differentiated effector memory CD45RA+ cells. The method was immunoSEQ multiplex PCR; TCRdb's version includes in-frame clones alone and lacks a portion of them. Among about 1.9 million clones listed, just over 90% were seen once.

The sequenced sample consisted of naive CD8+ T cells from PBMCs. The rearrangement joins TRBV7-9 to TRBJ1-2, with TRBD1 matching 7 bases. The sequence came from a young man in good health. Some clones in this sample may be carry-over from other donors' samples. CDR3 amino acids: CASSPPTGRYGYTF. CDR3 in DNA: TGTGCCAGCAGCCCACCGACAGGGCGTTATGGCTACACCTTC.